This TCR beta chain comes out of a study of monozygotic twins with inflammatory bowel disease. cDNA encoding TCRalpha and TCRbeta underwent two nested PCRs of approximately 16 and 10 cycles, each of which was followed by bead purification. For each CDR3 protein, TCRdb gives one entry from its re-call of the 5' RACE reads, without DNA. The table gives under 150,000 distinct CDR3 sequences; the top ten clones make up less than 3% of it. Germline CDR1 DFQATT, CDR2 SNEGSKA (reference sequence). The CDR3 length is 13 residues. About this clonotype itself: Its antigen is not known.

Study conclusions and caveats: Repertoire similarity did not differ between concordant and discordant twins, possibly owing to limited power. Among IBD patients, fewer clonotypes were shared with others than among healthy twins, especially with disease activity. Differences in immunosuppressive treatment may have been a source of added variability in patient repertoires.

The rearrangement uses TRBV20-1 and TRBJ2-2; the D call from TCRdb, TRBD2, cannot be confirmed without DNA. Sequencing input: blood. This TCR came from a human donor with ulcerative colitis or Crohn's disease, or a healthy co-twin of an affected twin (not recorded which). CDR3 protein: CSASRGGTGELFF.